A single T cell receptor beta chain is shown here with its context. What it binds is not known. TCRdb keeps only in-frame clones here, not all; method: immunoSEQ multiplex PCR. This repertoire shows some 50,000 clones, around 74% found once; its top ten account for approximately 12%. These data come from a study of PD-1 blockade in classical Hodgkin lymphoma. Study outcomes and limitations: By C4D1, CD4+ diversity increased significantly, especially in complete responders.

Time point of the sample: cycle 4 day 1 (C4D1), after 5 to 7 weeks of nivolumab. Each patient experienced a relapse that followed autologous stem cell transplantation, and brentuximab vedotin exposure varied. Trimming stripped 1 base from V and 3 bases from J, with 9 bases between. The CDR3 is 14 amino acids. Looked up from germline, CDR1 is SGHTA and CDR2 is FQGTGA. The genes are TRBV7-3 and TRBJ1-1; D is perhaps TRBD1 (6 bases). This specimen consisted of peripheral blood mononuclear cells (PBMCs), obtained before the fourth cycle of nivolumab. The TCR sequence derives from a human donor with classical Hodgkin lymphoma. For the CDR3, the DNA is TGTGCCAGCAGCTTAAGGGGGGCAGACACTGAAGCTTTCTTT. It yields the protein CASSLRGADTEAFF.